A single sample is the source of the 10 T cell receptor beta chains below, sequenced in a study of blood T cell repertoires in COVID-19 (dated by TCRdb to 2020 to 2022). Libraries came from the immunoSEQ multiplex PCR assay. Not all clones reach the TCRdb copy of this immuneACCESS table, which keeps in-frame sequences only. Checked studies attribute under half of the gap to unresolved V genes and leave the rest unexplained. This sample gives about 280,000 clones in total; 90% of them show up just once. The top ten hold over 3.5% of the sample. Sequences were obtained from PBMCs or T cells enriched from blood (not recorded which). The receptors shown here come from a woman between 25 and 40 years old with acute COVID-19.

The genes are TRBV5-1 and TRBJ1-5, with D hard to call. Deletions cut 0 bases from V and 4 bases from J, with 5 bases between. Germline CDR1 is SGHRS and CDR2 is YFSETQ. This CDR3 is 13 amino acids long. The CDR3 region is CASSLDKNQPQHF. CDR3 coding DNA: TGCGCCAGCAGCTTGGACAAAAATCAGCCCCAGCATTTT.

The genes are TRBV9 and TRBJ2-2, with no clear D. Per germline, CDR1 SGDLS and CDR2 YYNGEE. The CDR3 consists of 15 residues. V was shortened by 0 bases and J by 3 bases, with 9 bases between the two germline ends. The CDR3 sequence: CASSVGAGYTGELFF. In nucleotides, the CDR3 is TGTGCCAGCAGCGTAGGGGCAGGCTACACCGGGGAGCTGTTTTTT.

The rearrangement uses TRBV24-1 and TRBJ2-1; possible D gene TRBD1, 5 bases. Per germline, CDR1 KGHDR and CDR2 SFDVKD. The germline V and J ends were trimmed by 4 bases and 8 bases, with 17 bases remaining between them. The CDR3 totals 15 residues. CDR3 in DNA: TGTGCCACCAGTGACCAGTACAGGCCCGGGTATGAGCAGTTCTTC. It translates to CATSDQYRPGYEQFF.

The chain is built from TRBV11-2 and TRBJ2-1, with D maybe TRBD2 (5 bases). With 5 bases removed from V and 5 bases from J, the gap between germline ends came to 7 bases. The germline CDR1 and CDR2 sequences are SGHAT and FQNNGV. This CDR3 has 12 amino acids. The CDR3, as DNA: TGTGCCAGCAGCGGAGGAGACAATGAGCAGTTCTTC. This encodes CASSGGDNEQFF. Full variable domain (outside the CDR3, taken from reference TRBV11-2 and TRBJ2-1): EAGVAQSPRYKIIEKRQSVAFWCNPISGHATLYWYQQILGQGPKLLIQFQNNGVVDDSQLPKDRFSAERLKGVDSTLKIQPAKLEDSAVYLCASSGGDNEQFFGPGTRLTVL.

This rearrangement joins TRBV10-3 to TRBJ1-1; no clear D gene. This CDR3 has 13 residues. Germline V gene data show CDR1 as ENHRY and CDR2 as SYGVKD. V shed 10 bases and J shed 1 base, with 13 bases lying between them. This chain's CDR3 is CATSVQENTEAFF. Here the CDR3 DNA reads TGTGCCACCTCAGTGCAGGAGAACACTGAAGCTTTCTTT.

The rearrangement links TRBV13 to TRBJ2-7, with D tentatively TRBD1 (6 bases). The CDR3 is 14 residues long. Trimming stripped 5 bases from V and 2 bases from J, with 13 bases between. CDR1 is PRHDT, CDR2 FYEKMQ, per germline (reference sequence). For the CDR3, the DNA is TGTGCCAGCAGCCTCCGGGACAAGGCCTACGAGCAGTACTTC. Encoded protein: CASSLRDKAYEQYF.

This chain links TRBV4-2 with TRBJ2-7; D is possibly TRBD1 (6 bases). This CDR3 comprises 15 residues. The V and J ends lost 0 bases and 2 bases respectively, with 11 bases between them. The germline gives CDR1 LGHNA, CDR2 YNFKEQ. CDR3 DNA sequence: TGTGCCAGCAGCCAAGATTCGTCAGGGGCCTACGAGCAGTACTTC. The encoded protein is CASSQDSSGAYEQYF.

The chain uses TRBV28 and TRBJ2-2, with a possible D match to TRBD1 (7 bases). Germline CDR1 MDHEN, CDR2 SYDVKM. Trimming cost V 4 bases and J 4 bases, with 10 bases left between them. This CDR3 has 14 residues. CDR3 sequence: CASSSQGGTGELFF. DNA of the CDR3: TGTGCCAGCAGTTCGCAGGGGGGCACCGGGGAGCTGTTTTTT.

This chain joins TRBV19 and TRBJ1-2; maybe TRBD1 (5 bases). Germline values: CDR1 LNHDA, CDR2 SQIVND (reference sequence). This CDR3 comprises 13 residues. Trimming pared 6 bases from V and 6 bases from J, leaving 14 bases between. Here the CDR3 reads CASRPIGGDGYTF. For the CDR3, the DNA is TGTGCCAGTAGACCAATCGGGGGAGATGGCTACACCTTC.

The rearrangement links TRBV20-1 to TRBJ1-5, with D maybe TRBD1 (5 bases). Germline CDR1 reads DFQATT; CDR2 reads SNEGSKA (reference sequence). Trimming shortened V by 3 bases and J by 5 bases, and 17 bases separated the two germline ends. The CDR3 is 15 amino acids. The DNA of the CDR3 is TGCAGTGCTAGTGATCCGCAGGGCTTGTATCAGCCCCAGCATTTT. It yields the protein CSASDPQGLYQPQHF.